This is a list of T cell receptor beta chains from one sample in a study of shared clonotypes between healthy human individuals. Measured with immunoSEQ multiplex PCR; TCRdb has only the in-frame clones, and not every one. The sample lists 2 million to 3 million clones; 93% were seen once. The sequenced sample was naive CD4+ T cells from PBMCs. Receptor source: a man between 18 and 29 years old in good health. Some clones in this sample may be carry-over from other donors' samples. Both conserved end residues are part of each CDR3. The order of the fields is D gene, J gene, clone size, V gene, CDR3 protein, CDR3 DNA. D genes are given only for firm matches. Rows may omit the clone size; those that give it use once, few, many or a size class.

d_gene: TRBD1
j_gene: TRBJ1-3
abundance: once
v_gene: TRBV7-2
CDR3aa: CASSSQMPGWRGQGNTIYF
CDR3nt: TGTGCCAGCAGCTCCCAAATGCCTGGGTGGAGGGGGCAAGGAAACACCATATATTTT

d_gene: NA
j_gene: TRBJ1-5
abundance: few
v_gene: TRBV28
CDR3aa: CASSRQRFSNQPQHF
CDR3nt: TGTGCCAGCAGCCGACAGCGCTTCAGCAATCAGCCCCAGCATTTT

d_gene: NA
j_gene: TRBJ1-2
abundance: few
v_gene: TRBV20-1
CDR3aa: CSASSDHGYTF
CDR3nt: TGCAGTGCTAGTTCGGACCATGGCTACACCTTC

d_gene: NA
j_gene: TRBJ1-1
abundance: NA
v_gene: TRBV5-1
CDR3aa: CASSLRGDFTEAFF
CDR3nt: TGCGCCAGCAGCTTGCGGGGGGATTTTACTGAAGCTTTCTTT

d_gene: NA
j_gene: TRBJ2-5
abundance: NA
v_gene: TRBV19
CDR3aa: CASSPGTWQETQYF
CDR3nt: TGTGCCAGTAGTCCCGGGACTTGGCAAGAGACCCAGTACTTC

d_gene: NA
j_gene: TRBJ2-2
abundance: NA
v_gene: TRBV11-3
CDR3aa: CASSLDSRAVNNTGELFF
CDR3nt: TGTGCCAGCAGCTTAGACTCCCGGGCAGTAAATAACACCGGGGAGCTGTTTTTT

d_gene: NA
j_gene: TRBJ2-5
abundance: NA
v_gene: TRBV10-1
CDR3aa: CASSEGRLQETQYF
CDR3nt: TGCGCCAGCAGTGAGGGACGGCTACAAGAGACCCAGTACTTC

d_gene: NA
j_gene: TRBJ2-7
abundance: NA
v_gene: TRBV29-1
CDR3aa: CSVVVGAHSYEQYF
CDR3nt: TGCAGCGTTGTGGTAGGGGCCCACTCCTACGAGCAGTACTTC

d_gene: TRBD2
j_gene: TRBJ2-1
abundance: NA
v_gene: TRBV5-1
CDR3aa: CASSQGLAGIYNEQFF
CDR3nt: TGCGCCAGCAGCCAGGGACTAGCGGGGATCTACAATGAGCAGTTCTTC

d_gene: TRBD2
j_gene: TRBJ2-3
abundance: NA
v_gene: TRBV6-1
CDR3aa: CASSLAGGADTQYF
CDR3nt: TGTGCCAGCAGCCTAGCGGGGGGCGCAGATACGCAGTATTTT

d_gene: NA
j_gene: TRBJ2-7
abundance: NA
v_gene: TRBV10-3
CDR3aa: CAISERQNYEQYF
CDR3nt: TGTGCCATCAGTGAGAGGCAGAACTACGAGCAGTACTTC

d_gene: NA
j_gene: TRBJ2-7
abundance: NA
v_gene: TRBV7-6
CDR3aa: CASSSAPDREQYF
CDR3nt: TGTGCCAGCAGCTCGGCCCCCGATCGCGAGCAGTACTTC

d_gene: TRBD2
j_gene: TRBJ2-5
abundance: NA
v_gene: TRBV7-9
CDR3aa: CASRLGGETQYF
CDR3nt: TGTGCCAGCAGACTGGGGGGGGAGACCCAGTACTTC

d_gene: NA
j_gene: TRBJ2-1
abundance: NA
v_gene: TRBV5-6
CDR3aa: CASSSIDRYSYNEQFF
CDR3nt: TGTGCCAGCAGCTCGATCGACAGATACTCCTACAATGAGCAGTTCTTC

d_gene: NA
j_gene: TRBJ2-5
abundance: NA
v_gene: TRBV4-3
CDR3aa: CASSQERADSQETQYF
CDR3nt: TGCGCCAGCAGCCAAGAACGCGCGGACTCTCAAGAGACCCAGTACTTC

d_gene: NA
j_gene: TRBJ2-1
abundance: NA
v_gene: TRBV6-5
CDR3aa: CASSYPRPGLGNEQFF
CDR3nt: TGTGCCAGCAGTTACCCCAGACCTGGACTGGGGAATGAGCAGTTCTTC

d_gene: NA
j_gene: TRBJ2-5
abundance: NA
v_gene: TRBV19
CDR3aa: CASSRSRGRLETQYF
CDR3nt: TGTGCCAGTAGCCGATCGAGAGGACGGTTGGAGACCCAGTACTTC

d_gene: NA
j_gene: TRBJ1-3
abundance: NA
v_gene: TRBV5-1
CDR3aa: CASSLARGVHGNTIYF
CDR3nt: TGCGCCAGCAGCTTGGCCCGGGGGGTACATGGAAACACCATATATTTT

d_gene: NA
j_gene: TRBJ2-1
abundance: NA
v_gene: TRBV13
CDR3aa: CASSRNGQRVLSYNEQFF
CDR3nt: TGTGCCAGCAGCCGTAATGGACAGCGGGTGTTAAGCTACAATGAGCAGTTCTTC

d_gene: TRBD1
j_gene: TRBJ2-7
abundance: NA
v_gene: TRBV2
CDR3aa: CASRGGTGLYEQYF
CDR3nt: TGTGCCAGCAGGGGCGGGACAGGGCTCTACGAGCAGTACTTC

d_gene: NA
j_gene: TRBJ1-3
abundance: few
v_gene: TRBV14
CDR3aa: CASSRSISGNTIYF
CDR3nt: TGTGCCAGCAGCCGAAGCATCTCTGGAAACACCATATATTTT

d_gene: NA
j_gene: TRBJ2-1
abundance: NA
v_gene: TRBV4-3
CDR3aa: CASSLQTGLDEQFF
CDR3nt: TGCGCCAGCAGCCTACAGACAGGATTGGATGAGCAGTTCTTC

d_gene: NA
j_gene: TRBJ1-2
abundance: NA
v_gene: TRBV6-1
CDR3aa: CASSPGSANYGYTF
CDR3nt: TGTGCCAGCAGCCCAGGTTCGGCTAACTATGGCTACACCTTC